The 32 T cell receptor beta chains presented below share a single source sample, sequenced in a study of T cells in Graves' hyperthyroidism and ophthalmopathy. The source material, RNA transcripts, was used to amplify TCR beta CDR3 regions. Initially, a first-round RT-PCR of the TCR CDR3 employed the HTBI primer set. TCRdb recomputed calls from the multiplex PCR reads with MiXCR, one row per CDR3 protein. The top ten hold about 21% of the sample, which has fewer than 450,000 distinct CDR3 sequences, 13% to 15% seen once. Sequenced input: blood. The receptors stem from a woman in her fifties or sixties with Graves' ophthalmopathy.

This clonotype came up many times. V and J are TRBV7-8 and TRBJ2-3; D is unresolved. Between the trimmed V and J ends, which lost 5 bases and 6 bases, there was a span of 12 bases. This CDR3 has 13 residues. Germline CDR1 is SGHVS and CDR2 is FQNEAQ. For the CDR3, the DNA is TGTGCCAGCAGCCCCCCAAGGTCGGATACGCAGTATTTT. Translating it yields CASSPPRSDTQYF.

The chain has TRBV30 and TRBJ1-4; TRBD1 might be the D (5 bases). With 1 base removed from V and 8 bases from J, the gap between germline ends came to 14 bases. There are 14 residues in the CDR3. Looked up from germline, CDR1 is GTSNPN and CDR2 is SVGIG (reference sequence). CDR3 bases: TGTGCCTGGAGTGGGGGGAAAAACAAAGAAAAACTGTTTTTT. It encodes CAWSGGKNKEKLFF.

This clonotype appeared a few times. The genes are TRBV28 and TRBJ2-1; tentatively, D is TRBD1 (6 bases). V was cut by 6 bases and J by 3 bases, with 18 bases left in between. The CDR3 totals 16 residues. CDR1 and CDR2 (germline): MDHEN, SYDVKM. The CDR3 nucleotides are TGTGCCAGCAGCTCATACAGGGTGGAGAACTACAATGAGCAGTTCTTC. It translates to CASSSYRVENYNEQFF.

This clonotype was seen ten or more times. This chain's CDR3 is CASSAPGQGWNEQFF. For the CDR3, the DNA is TGTGCCAGCAGTGCCCCGGGACAGGGGTGGAATGAGCAGTTCTTC. This sequence joins TRBV6-1 and TRBJ2-1; 10 bases are shared with TRBD1. The CDR3 extends over 15 amino acids. V trimming: 4 bases; J trimming: 7 bases; junction bases outside the gene matches: 7. Germline CDR1 is MNHNS and CDR2 is SASEGT.

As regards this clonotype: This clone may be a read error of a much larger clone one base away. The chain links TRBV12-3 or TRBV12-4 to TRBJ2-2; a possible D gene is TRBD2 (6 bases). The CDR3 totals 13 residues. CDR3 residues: CASSPHNTGGLFF. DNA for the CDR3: TGTGCCAGCAGTCCACACAACACCGGGGGGCTGTTTTTT.

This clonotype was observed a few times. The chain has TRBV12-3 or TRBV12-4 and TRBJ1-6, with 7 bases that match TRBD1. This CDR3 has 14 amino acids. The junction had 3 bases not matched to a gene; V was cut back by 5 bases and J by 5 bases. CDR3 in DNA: TGTGCCAGCAGTCCCGGGACAGATAATTCACCCCTCCACTTT. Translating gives CASSPGTDNSPLHF.

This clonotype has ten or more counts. CDR3 sequence: CASSPQRGAYEQYF. CDR3 nucleotide sequence: TGTGCCAGCAGTCCTCAAAGGGGTGCCTACGAGCAGTACTTC. The chain links TRBV28 to TRBJ2-7; D is possibly TRBD1 (5 bases). Per germline, CDR1 MDHEN and CDR2 SYDVKM. Between the trimmed V and J ends, which lost 5 bases and 2 bases, there was a span of 13 bases. The CDR3 runs 14 residues. Full variable domain (remainder filled in from reference TRBV28 and TRBJ2-7): DVKVTQSSRYLVKRTGEKVFLECVQDMDHENMFWYRQDPGLGLRLIYFSYDVKMKEKGDIPEGYSVSREKKERFSLILESASTNQTSMYLCASSPQRGAYEQYFGPGTRLTVT.

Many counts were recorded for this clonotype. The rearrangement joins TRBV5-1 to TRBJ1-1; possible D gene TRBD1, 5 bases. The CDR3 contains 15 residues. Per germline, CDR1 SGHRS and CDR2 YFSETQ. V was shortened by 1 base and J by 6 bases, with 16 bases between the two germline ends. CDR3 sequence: CASSLNRQGDAEAFF. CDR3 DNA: TGCGCCAGCAGCTTGAATCGCCAAGGGGACGCTGAAGCTTTCTTT.

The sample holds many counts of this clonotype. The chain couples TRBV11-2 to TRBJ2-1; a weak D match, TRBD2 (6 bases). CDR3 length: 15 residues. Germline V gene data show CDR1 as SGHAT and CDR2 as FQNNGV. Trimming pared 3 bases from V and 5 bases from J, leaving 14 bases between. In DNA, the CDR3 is TGTGCCAGCAGCTTTGAACTAGCTCGGGACAATGAGCAGTTCTTC. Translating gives CASSFELARDNEQFF.

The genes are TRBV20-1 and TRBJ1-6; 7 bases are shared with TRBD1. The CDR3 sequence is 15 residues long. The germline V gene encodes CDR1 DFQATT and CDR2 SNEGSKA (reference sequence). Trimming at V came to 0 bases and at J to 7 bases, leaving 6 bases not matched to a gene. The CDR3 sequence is CSAREPQGRNSPLHF. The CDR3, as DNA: TGCAGTGCTAGAGAACCACAGGGGAGAAATTCACCCCTCCACTTT.

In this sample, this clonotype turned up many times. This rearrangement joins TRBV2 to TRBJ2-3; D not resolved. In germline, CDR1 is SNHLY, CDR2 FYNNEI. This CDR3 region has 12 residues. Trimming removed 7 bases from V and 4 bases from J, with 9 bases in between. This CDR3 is CASKSVADTQYF. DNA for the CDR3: TGTGCCAGCAAAAGCGTGGCAGATACGCAGTATTTT.

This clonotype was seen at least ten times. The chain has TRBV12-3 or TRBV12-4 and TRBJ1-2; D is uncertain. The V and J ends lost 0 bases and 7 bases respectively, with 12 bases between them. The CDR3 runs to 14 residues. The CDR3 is CASSLAGQTGGYTF. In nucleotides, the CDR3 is TGTGCCAGCAGTTTAGCGGGTCAGACGGGTGGCTACACCTTC.

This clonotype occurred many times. The CDR3 coding sequence is TGTGCCAGCAGCCGTGACAGGCGCCAAGAGACCCAGTACTTC. Protein sequence: CASSRDRRQETQYF. This chain uses TRBV5-6 with TRBJ2-5; the D gene is possibly TRBD1 (6 bases). CDR1 and CDR2 from the germline V gene are SGHDT and YYEEEE. Trimming left V 4 bases short and J 1 base short, with 11 bases between. The CDR3 is made up of 14 amino acids.

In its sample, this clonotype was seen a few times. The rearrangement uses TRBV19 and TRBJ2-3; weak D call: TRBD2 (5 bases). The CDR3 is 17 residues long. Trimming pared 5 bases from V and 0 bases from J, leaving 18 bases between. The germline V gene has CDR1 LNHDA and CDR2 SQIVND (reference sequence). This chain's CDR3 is CASSPPFGAVSTDTQYF. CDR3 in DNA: TGTGCCAGTAGTCCACCTTTTGGAGCGGTAAGCACAGATACGCAGTATTTT.

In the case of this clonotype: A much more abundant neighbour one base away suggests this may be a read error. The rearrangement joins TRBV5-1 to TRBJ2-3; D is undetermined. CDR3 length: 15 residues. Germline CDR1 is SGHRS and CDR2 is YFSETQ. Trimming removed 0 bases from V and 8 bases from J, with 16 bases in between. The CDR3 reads CASSLAKERSATQYF. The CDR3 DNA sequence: TGCGCCAGCAGCTTGGCGAAGGAAAGATCCGCTACGCAGTATTTT.

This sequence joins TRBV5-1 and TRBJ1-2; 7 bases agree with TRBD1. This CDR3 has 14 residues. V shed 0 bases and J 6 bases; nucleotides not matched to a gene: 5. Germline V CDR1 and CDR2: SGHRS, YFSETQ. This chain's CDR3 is CASSLGRGYDGYTF. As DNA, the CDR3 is TGCGCCAGCAGCTTGGGCAGGGGGTACGATGGCTACACCTTC.

The CDR3 nucleotides read TGTGCCAGCAGCCGAGCGGGCCACTCCTACAATGAGCAGTTCTTC. This gives the protein CASSRAGHSYNEQFF. The V call is TRBV7-9, the J call TRBJ2-1; TRBD2 might be the D (6 bases). The CDR3 contains 15 residues. The germline gives CDR1 SEHNR, CDR2 FQNEAQ (reference sequence). V was trimmed by 5 bases and J by 0 bases, leaving 11 bases between them.

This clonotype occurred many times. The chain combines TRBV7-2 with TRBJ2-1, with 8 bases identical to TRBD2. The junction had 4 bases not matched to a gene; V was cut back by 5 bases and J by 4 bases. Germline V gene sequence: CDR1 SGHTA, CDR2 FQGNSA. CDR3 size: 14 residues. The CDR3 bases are TGTGCCAGCAGCCCGGGAGGGCGGTACAATGAGCAGTTCTTC. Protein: CASSPGGRYNEQFF.

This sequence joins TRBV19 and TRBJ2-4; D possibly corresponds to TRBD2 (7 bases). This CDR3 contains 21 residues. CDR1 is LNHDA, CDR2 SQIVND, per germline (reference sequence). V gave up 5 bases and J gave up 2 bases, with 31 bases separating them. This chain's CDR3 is CASSPRGASRGRTLTKNIQYF. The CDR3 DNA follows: TGTGCCAGTAGTCCACGGGGGGCTAGTCGGGGGAGAACCCTTACCAAAAACATTCAGTACTTC.

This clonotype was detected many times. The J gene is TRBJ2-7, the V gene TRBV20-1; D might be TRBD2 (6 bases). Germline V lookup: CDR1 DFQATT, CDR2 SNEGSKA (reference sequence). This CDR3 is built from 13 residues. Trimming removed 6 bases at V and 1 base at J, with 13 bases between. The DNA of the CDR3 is TGCAGTGCGGCGGCCGCGGGGTCCTACGAGCAGTACTTC. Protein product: CSAAAAGSYEQYF.

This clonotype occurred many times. CDR3: CAIRGGGDNEQFF. The CDR3 bases are TGTGCCATCAGAGGGGGAGGTGACAATGAGCAGTTCTTC. The chain is built from TRBV10-3 and TRBJ2-1; D might be TRBD1 or TRBD2, each matching 6 bases. Germline values: CDR1 ENHRY, CDR2 SYGVKD. The CDR3 extends over 13 amino acids. Trimming pared 6 bases from V and 5 bases from J, leaving 11 bases between.

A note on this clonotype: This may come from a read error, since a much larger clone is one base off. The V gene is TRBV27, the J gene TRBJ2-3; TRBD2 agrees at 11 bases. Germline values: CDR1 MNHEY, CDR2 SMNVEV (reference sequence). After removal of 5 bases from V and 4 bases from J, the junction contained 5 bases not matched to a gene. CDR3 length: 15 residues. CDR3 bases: TGTGCCAGCAGTCCCAATAGCGGGAGGGCAGATACGCAGTATTTT. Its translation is CASSPNSGRADTQYF.

CDR3: CASSLFNEQYF. DNA of the CDR3: TGTGCCAGCAGTTTGTTTAACGAGCAGTACTTC. V gene TRBV6-2 or TRBV6-3 combines with J gene TRBJ2-7; D is undetermined. V gave up 4 bases and J gave up 5 bases, with 6 bases separating them. This CDR3 is built from 11 residues. Germline CDR1 is MNHEY and CDR2 is SVGEGT.

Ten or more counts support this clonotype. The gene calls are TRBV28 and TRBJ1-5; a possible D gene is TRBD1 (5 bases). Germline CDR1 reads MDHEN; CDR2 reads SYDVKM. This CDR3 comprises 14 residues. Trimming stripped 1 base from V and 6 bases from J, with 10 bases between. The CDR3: CASSLSREGQPQHF. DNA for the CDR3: TGTGCCAGCAGTTTATCCAGGGAAGGTCAGCCCCAGCATTTT.

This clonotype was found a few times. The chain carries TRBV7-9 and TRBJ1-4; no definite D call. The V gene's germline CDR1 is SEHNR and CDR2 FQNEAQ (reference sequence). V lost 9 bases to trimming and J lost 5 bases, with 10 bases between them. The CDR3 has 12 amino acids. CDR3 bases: TGTGCCAGTCACGGAGACAATGAAAAACTGTTTTTT. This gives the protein CASHGDNEKLFF.

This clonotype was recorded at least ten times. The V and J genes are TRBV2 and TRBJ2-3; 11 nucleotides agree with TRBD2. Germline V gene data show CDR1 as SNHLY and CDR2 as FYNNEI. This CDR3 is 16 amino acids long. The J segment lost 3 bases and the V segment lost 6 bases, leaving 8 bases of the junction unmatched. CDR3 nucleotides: TGTGCCAGCAGCACGGGGCTAGCGGGAGGTACAGATACGCAGTATTTT. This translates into CASSTGLAGGTDTQYF.

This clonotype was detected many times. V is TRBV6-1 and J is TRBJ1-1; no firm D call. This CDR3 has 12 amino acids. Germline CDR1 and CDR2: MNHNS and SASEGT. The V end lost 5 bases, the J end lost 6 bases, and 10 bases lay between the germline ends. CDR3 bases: TGTGCCAGCAGTCCAAATCCCCCTGAAGCTTTCTTT. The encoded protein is CASSPNPPEAFF.

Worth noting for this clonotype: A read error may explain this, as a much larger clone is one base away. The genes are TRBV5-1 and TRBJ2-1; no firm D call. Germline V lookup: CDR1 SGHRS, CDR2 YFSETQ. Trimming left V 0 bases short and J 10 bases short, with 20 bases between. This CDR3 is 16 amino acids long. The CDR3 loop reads CASSLEGRVLVDEQFF. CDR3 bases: TGCGCCAGCAGCTTGGAAGGCCGGGTGCTCGTGGACGAGCAGTTCTTC.

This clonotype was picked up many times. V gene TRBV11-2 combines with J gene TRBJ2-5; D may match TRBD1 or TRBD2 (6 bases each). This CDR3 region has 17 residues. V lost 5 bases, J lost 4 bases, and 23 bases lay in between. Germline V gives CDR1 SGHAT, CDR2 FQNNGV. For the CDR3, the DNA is TGTGCCAGCAGCCCCGGGGTATGGGGGGCCGCGGGAGAGACCCAGTACTTC. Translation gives CASSPGVWGAAGETQYF.

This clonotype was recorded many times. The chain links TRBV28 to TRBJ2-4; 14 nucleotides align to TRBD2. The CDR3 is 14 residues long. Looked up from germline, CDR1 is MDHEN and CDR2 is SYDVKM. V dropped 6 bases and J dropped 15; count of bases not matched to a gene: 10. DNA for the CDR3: TGTGCCAGCAGCCTCATGACTAGCGGGAGGGCCAGGTACTTC. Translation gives CASSLMTSGRARYF.

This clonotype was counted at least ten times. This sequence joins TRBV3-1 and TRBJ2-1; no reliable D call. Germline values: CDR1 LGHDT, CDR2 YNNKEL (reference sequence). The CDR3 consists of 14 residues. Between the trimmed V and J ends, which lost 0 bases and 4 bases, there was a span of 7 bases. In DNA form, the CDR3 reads TGTGCCAGCAGCCAAGATATCGGATACAATGAGCAGTTCTTC. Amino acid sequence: CASSQDIGYNEQFF.

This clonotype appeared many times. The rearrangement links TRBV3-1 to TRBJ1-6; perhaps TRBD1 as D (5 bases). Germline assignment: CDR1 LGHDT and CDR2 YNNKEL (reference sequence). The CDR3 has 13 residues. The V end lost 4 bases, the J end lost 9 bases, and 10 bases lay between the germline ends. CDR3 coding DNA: TGTGCCAGCAGCCCCCCCAGGGTTTCACCCCTCCACTTT. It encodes CASSPPRVSPLHF.